The rows below give T cell receptor beta chains drawn from one sample of a study of shared clonotypes between healthy human individuals. Method: immunoSEQ multiplex PCR; TCRdb's copy keeps in-frame clones and lacks some. There are around 2.3 million clones in the sample; approximately 94% occur only once, and approximately 0.13% lies in the top ten. Sequencing was performed on naive CD4+ T cells sorted from blood. These receptors all stem from a man aged 18 to 29 in good health. CDR3s include the opening cysteine and the closing phenylalanine or tryptophan. The order of the fields is D gene, J gene, clone size, V gene, CDR3 protein, CDR3 DNA. The D gene is left open where the match is weak. Not all rows give a size; the values are once, few, many and, for expanded clones, a class.

. TRBJ2-4 . TRBV5-8 CASSLSQPVKDIQYF TGTGCCAGCAGCTTGTCGCAGCCCGTAAAGGACATTCAGTACTTC
. TRBJ2-3 . TRBV4-3 CASSQVTADTQYF TGCGCCAGCAGCCAAGTTACCGCAGATACGCAGTATTTT
. TRBJ2-3 . TRBV30 CAWRLTDTQYF TGTGCCTGGAGATTGACAGATACGCAGTATTTT
TRBD2 TRBJ2-5 . TRBV10-3 CAISESSGRRGETQYF TGTGCCATCAGTGAGTCGAGCGGGAGAAGGGGAGAGACCCAGTACTTC
TRBD1 TRBJ1-2 . TRBV28 CASSQQGVNYGYTF TGTGCCAGCAGTCAACAGGGGGTCAACTATGGCTACACCTTC
. TRBJ1-2 . TRBV7-2 CASSLGRSDGYTF TGTGCCAGCAGCTTAGGAAGATCCGACGGCTACACCTTC
TRBD1 TRBJ2-5 . TRBV27 CASSPRMTGDGETQYF TGTGCCAGCAGCCCTAGGATGACAGGGGACGGAGAGACCCAGTACTTC
TRBD1 TRBJ2-7 . TRBV10-2 CASSELWDRGSVREQYF TGCGCCAGCAGTGAGTTGTGGGACAGGGGTTCAGTCCGCGAGCAGTACTTC
TRBD2 TRBJ2-2 . TRBV4-2 CASSQPGLAGATGELFF TGTGCCAGCAGCCAACCAGGACTAGCGGGGGCCACCGGGGAGCTGTTTTTT
. TRBJ2-1 . TRBV11-2 CASSPRRIGLTTNEQFF TGTGCCAGCAGCCCTCGTCGTATAGGTCTAACCACCAATGAGCAGTTCTTC
TRBD1 TRBJ2-5 once TRBV5-1 CASSLGSRGETQYF TGCGCCAGCAGCTTGGGTTCCAGGGGGGAGACCCAGTACTTC
. TRBJ1-2 . TRBV6-6 CASRPGGNYGYTF TGTGCCAGCAGACCGGGGGGAAACTATGGCTACACCTTC
. TRBJ2-3 . TRBV6-1 CASQMDSNTQYF TGTGCCAGCCAAATGGACAGCAATACGCAGTATTTT
. TRBJ1-3 . TRBV7-9 CASSFWGPRNTIYF TGTGCCAGCAGCTTCTGGGGTCCTAGAAACACCATATATTTT
TRBD1 TRBJ1-6 . TRBV6-5 CASSYGTGPYNSPLHF TGTGCCAGCAGTTACGGGACAGGGCCCTATAATTCACCCCTCCACTTT
. TRBJ2-6 . TRBV27 CASSFSSGANVLTF TGTGCCAGCAGCTTTAGCTCTGGGGCCAACGTCCTGACTTTC
. TRBJ2-7 . TRBV28 CASSPQIGEQYF TGTGCCAGCAGCCCACAGATTGGCGAGCAGTACTTC
TRBD2 TRBJ2-7 . TRBV4-3 CASSQDLTSGTLTYEQYF TGCGCCAGCAGCCAAGATTTAACTAGCGGGACCCTCACCTACGAGCAGTACTTC
. TRBJ2-7 . TRBV30 CAWSPQSYEQYF TGTGCCTGGAGCCCCCAATCCTACGAGCAGTACTTC
TRBD1 TRBJ1-1 . TRBV18 CASSPTGDGTEAFF TGTGCCAGCTCACCCACAGGGGATGGGACTGAAGCTTTCTTT
. TRBJ1-5 . TRBV9 CASSVGIGQQPQHF TGTGCCAGCAGCGTAGGGATAGGGCAGCAGCCCCAGCATTTT
TRBD1 TRBJ2-3 once TRBV6-6 CASSDRDRGTDTQYF TGTGCCAGCAGTGACCGGGACAGGGGCACAGATACGCAGTATTTT
. TRBJ2-2 . TRBV11-2 CASSLMGRANTGELFF TGTGCCAGCAGCTTAATGGGCAGAGCGAACACCGGGGAGCTGTTTTTT
. TRBJ2-3 . TRBV18 CASSSSTDTQYF TGTGCCAGCTCATCTAGCACAGATACGCAGTATTTT
. TRBJ1-2 . TRBV27 CASKKQGNNYGYTF TGTGCCAGCAAAAAACAGGGTAATAACTATGGCTACACCTTC
TRBD1 TRBJ1-3 . TRBV25-1 CASSPTTGGYGNTIYF TGTGCCAGCAGCCCCACGACAGGGGGATATGGAAACACCATATATTTT
. TRBJ1-4 . TRBV6-5 CASSYFGGADEKLFF TGTGCCAGCAGTTACTTCGGGGGCGCGGATGAAAAACTGTTTTTT
TRBD1 TRBJ2-5 once TRBV7-9 CASSLKGASQETQYF TGTGCCAGCAGCTTAAAGGGGGCTTCCCAAGAGACCCAGTACTTC
. TRBJ2-7 . TRBV12-5 CASALRDQRGSYEQYF TGTGCTAGTGCCCTGAGGGATCAGAGGGGATCCTACGAGCAGTACTTC
. TRBJ2-7 . TRBV5-1 CASSQGTSGNEQYF TGCGCCAGCAGCCAAGGGACGAGCGGCAACGAGCAGTACTTC
. TRBJ1-6 . TRBV19 CASSIEVGLPNSPLHF TGTGCCAGTAGTATCGAAGTGGGACTTCCTAATTCACCCCTCCACTTT
. TRBJ1-2 . TRBV7-9 CASSLDSTASGYTF TGTGCCAGCAGCTTAGACTCGACAGCGAGCGGCTACACCTTC
TRBD2 TRBJ2-2 . TRBV5-4 CASSPISGGNTGELFF TGTGCCAGCAGCCCCATTAGCGGGGGGAACACCGGGGAGCTGTTTTTT
. TRBJ1-5 . TRBV5-4 CASSLGGESNQPQHF TGTGCCAGCAGCTTGGGAGGGGAAAGCAATCAGCCCCAGCATTTT
TRBD2 TRBJ2-3 . TRBV7-9 CASSLDGPGGHTDTQYF TGTGCCAGCAGCCTAGATGGCCCGGGGGGGCACACAGATACGCAGTATTTT
. TRBJ1-3 . TRBV5-1 CASSPGGGRDTIYF TGCGCCAGCAGCCCTGGTGGGGGGCGGGACACCATATATTTT
. TRBJ2-5 . TRBV5-1 CASYRGGGSIETQYF TGCGCCAGCTATCGGGGAGGGGGCTCTATAGAGACCCAGTACTTC
TRBD1 TRBJ1-6 . TRBV19 CASPGTGINRDSPLHF TGTGCCAGCCCTGGGACAGGGATAAATCGTGATTCACCCCTCCACTTT
. TRBJ2-2 . TRBV18 CASSPAVLDGELFF TGTGCCAGCTCACCGGCTGTCCTGGACGGGGAGCTGTTTTTT
. TRBJ1-4 once TRBV28 CASSSTVEKLFF TGTGCCAGCAGTTCGACAGTCGAAAAACTGTTTTTT
. TRBJ1-1 . TRBV10-3 CAIKPGGRATEAFF TGTGCCATCAAACCCGGGGGGAGGGCCACTGAAGCTTTCTTT
. TRBJ2-2 . TRBV4-1 CASSPNPGLPFTGELFF TGCGCCAGCAGCCCCAATCCGGGACTCCCATTCACCGGGGAGCTGTTTTTT
TRBD1 TRBJ1-4 . TRBV19 CASSIWGTATNEKLFF TGTGCCAGTAGTATTTGGGGGACAGCCACTAATGAAAAACTGTTTTTT
. TRBJ1-6 . TRBV11-2 CASSLKGWVSSYNSPLHF TGTGCCAGCAGCTTAAAGGGTTGGGTCAGCTCCTATAATTCACCCCTCCACTTT
TRBD2 TRBJ2-7 . TRBV19 CASTTGTSGPYEQYF TGTGCCAGTACGACCGGGACTAGCGGGCCCTACGAGCAGTACTTC
. TRBJ2-5 . TRBV6-5 CASSYLRTDQETQYF TGTGCCAGCAGTTACCTACGGACAGATCAAGAGACCCAGTACTTC
TRBD1 TRBJ1-2 . TRBV10-3 CAISPGQILNYGYTF TGTGCCATCAGCCCGGGACAGATTTTGAACTATGGCTACACCTTC
TRBD1 TRBJ1-2 . TRBV6-5 CASSLGQADVGYTF TGTGCCAGCAGTTTGGGACAGGCGGACGTGGGCTACACCTTC